This T cell receptor beta chain is from a study of cytomegalovirus exposure and HLA in healthy donors. Across the study: From HLA-typed donors, an early data release held roughly 89 million unique TCRs. Study findings and constraints: CMV serostatus was the only immune exposure information that was available. Later, an analysis found that common viral pathogens appeared to be linked with several of the most significant clusters.

With respect to this clone: Its antigen is undetermined.

The V segment lost 5 bases and the J segment 5 bases; nucleotides outside the gene matches: 7. CDR1 MDHEN and CDR2 SYDVKM come from the germline V gene. The length of the CDR3 is 14 residues. The PCR ran on 60 Vbeta and 13 Jbeta primers. Per the study methods: A later analysis tallied tens of millions of unique TCR beta chains, some 10 million of them shared. Sequenced by immunoSEQ multiplex PCR; TCRdb stores in-frame clones only, minus some. V and J calls and clone size are copied from that table; D and trimming were computed from the DNA. Counted here are 120,000 to 150,000 clones, over 65% occurring once; the ten biggest clones make up under 2%.

The clonotype comes from a woman under 40 in good health and CMV-seronegative. The sample consisted of PBMCs. The J gene is TRBJ2-7, the V gene TRBV28; TRBD1 agrees at 9 bases. The CDR3 sequence: CASSPHRGLDEQYF. In nucleotides, the CDR3 is TGTGCCAGCAGTCCACACAGGGGGCTGGACGAGCAGTACTTC.